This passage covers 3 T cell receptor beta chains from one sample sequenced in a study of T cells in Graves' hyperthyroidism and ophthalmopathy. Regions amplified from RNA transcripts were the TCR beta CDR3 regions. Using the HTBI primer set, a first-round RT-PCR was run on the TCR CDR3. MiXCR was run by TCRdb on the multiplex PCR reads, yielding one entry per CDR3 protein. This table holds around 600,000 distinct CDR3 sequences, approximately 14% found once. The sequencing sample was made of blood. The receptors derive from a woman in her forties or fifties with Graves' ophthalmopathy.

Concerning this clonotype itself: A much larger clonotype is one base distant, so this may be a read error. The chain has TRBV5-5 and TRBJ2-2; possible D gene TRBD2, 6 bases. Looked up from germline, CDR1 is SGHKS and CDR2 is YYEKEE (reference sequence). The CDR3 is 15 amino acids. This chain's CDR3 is CASSPTDANTGGLFF. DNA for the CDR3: TGTGCCAGCAGCCCGACAGATGCGAACACCGGGGGGCTGTTTTTT.

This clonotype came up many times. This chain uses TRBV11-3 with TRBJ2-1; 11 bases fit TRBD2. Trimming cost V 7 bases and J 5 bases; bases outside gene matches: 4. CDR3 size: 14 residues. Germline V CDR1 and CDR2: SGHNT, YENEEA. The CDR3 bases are TGTGCCAGCAAGGGACTAGCGGAAAACAATGAGCAGTTCTTC. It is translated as CASKGLAENNEQFF.

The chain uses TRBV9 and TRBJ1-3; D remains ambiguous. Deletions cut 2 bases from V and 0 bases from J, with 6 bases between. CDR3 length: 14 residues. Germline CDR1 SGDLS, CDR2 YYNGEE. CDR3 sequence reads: CASSVQSSGNTIYF. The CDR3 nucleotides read TGTGCCAGCAGCGTCCAAAGCTCTGGAAACACCATATATTTT.